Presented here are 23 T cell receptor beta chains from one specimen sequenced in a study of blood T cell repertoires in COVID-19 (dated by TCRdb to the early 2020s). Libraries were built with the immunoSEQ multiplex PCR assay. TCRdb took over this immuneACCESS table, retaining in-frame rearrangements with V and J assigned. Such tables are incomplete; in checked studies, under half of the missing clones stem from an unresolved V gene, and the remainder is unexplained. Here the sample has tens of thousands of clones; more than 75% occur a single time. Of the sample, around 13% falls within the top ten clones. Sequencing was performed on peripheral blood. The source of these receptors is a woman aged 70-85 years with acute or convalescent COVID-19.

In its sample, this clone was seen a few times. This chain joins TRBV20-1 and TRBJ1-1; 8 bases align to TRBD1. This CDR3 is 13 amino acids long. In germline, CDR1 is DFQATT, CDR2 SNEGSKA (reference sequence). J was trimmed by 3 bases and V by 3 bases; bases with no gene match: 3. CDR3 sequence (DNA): TGCAGTGCTAGTAGGGGACAGGACACTGAAGCTTTCTTT. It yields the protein CSASRGQDTEAFF.

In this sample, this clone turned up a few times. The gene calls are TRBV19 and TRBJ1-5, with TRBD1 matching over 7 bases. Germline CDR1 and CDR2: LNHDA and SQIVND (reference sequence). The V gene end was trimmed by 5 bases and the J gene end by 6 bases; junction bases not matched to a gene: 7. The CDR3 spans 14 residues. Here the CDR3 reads CASSFSGGSQPQHF. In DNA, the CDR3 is TGTGCCAGTAGTTTCTCAGGGGGATCTCAGCCCCAGCATTTT.

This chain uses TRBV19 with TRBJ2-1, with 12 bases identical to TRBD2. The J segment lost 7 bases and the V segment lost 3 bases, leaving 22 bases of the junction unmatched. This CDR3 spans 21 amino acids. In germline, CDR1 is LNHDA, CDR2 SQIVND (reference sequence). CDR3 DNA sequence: TGTGCCAGTAGTATTTATTTAAGAAGTGAGACTAGCGGGGGTGCGGATAATGAGCAGTTCTTC. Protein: CASSIYLRSETSGGADNEQFF.

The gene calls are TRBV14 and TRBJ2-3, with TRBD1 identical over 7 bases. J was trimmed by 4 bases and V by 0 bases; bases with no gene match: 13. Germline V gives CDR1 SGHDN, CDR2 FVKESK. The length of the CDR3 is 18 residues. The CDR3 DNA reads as TGTGCCAGCAGCCAAGATAGGATTGGGGACAGAATATCAGATACGCAGTATTTT. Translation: CASSQDRIGDRISDTQYF.

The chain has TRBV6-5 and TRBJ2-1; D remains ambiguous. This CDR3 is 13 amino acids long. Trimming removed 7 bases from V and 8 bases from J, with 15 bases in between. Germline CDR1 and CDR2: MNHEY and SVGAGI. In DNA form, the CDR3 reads TGTGCCAGCACCCGATCTCGGGTGGATGAGCAGTTCTTC. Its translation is CASTRSRVDEQFF.

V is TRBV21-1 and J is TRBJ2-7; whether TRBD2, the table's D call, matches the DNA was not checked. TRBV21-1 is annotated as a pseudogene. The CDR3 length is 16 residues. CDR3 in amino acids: CASSKEGLAGRYEQYV. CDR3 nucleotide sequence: TGTGCCAGCAGCAAAGAGGGGCTAGCGGGCCGCTACGAGCAGTACGTC.

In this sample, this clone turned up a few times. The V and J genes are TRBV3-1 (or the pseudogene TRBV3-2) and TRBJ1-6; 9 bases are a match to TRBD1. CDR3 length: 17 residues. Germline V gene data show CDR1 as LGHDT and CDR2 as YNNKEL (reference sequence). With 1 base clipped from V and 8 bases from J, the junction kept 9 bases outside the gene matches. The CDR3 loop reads CASSQGFAGTGHSPLHF. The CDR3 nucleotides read TGTGCCAGCAGCCAAGGGTTCGCCGGGACAGGGCATTCACCCCTCCACTTT.

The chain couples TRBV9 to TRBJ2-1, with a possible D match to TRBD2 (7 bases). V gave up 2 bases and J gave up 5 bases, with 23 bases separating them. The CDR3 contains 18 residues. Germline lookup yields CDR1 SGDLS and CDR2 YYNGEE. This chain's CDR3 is CASSVGGPSLALNNEQFF. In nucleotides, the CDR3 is TGTGCCAGCAGCGTCGGGGGGCCCTCACTAGCGCTCAACAATGAGCAGTTCTTC.

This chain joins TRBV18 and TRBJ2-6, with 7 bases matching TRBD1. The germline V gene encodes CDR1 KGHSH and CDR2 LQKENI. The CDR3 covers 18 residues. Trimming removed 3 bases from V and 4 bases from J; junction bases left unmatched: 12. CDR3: CASSPSLPRGLGANVLTF. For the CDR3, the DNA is TGTGCCAGCTCACCGTCCTTACCTAGGGGGCTCGGGGCCAACGTCCTGACTTTC.

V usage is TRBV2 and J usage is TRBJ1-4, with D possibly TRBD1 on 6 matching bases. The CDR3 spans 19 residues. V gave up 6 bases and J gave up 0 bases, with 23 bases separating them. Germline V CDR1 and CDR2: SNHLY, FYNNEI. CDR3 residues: CASSIDRRNPSATNEKLFF. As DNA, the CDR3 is TGTGCCAGCAGCATTGACAGGAGGAACCCATCGGCAACTAATGAAAAACTGTTTTTT.

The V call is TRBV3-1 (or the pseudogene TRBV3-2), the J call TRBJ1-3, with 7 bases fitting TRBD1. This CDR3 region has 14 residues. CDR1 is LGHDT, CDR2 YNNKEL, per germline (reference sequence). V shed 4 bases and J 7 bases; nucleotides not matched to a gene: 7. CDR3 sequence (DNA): TGTGCCAGCAGCCCCCGACAGGGTGGGAACACCATATATTTT. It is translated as CASSPRQGGNTIYF.

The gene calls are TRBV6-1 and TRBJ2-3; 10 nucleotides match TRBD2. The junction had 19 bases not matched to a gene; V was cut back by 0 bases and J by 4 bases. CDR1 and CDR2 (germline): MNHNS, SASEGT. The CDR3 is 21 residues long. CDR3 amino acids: CASSEALRLSGRGIDPDTQYF. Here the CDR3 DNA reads TGTGCCAGCAGTGAAGCGCTTAGGCTCAGCGGGAGGGGTATAGACCCAGATACGCAGTATTTT.

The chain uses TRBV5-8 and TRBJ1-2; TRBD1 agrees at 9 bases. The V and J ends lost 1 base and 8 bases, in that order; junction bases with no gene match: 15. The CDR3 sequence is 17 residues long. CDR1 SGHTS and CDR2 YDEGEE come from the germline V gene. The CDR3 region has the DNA TGTGCCAGCAGCTTGCGATTTACAGGGGGCCGGGCTGCAGGCTACACCTTC. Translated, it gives CASSLRFTGGRAAGYTF.

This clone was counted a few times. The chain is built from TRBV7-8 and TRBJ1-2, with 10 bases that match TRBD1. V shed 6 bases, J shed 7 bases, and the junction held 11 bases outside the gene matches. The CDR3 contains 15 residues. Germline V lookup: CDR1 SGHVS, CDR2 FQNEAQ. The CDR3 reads CASSLNPGQGSGYTF. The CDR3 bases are TGTGCCAGCAGTTTAAACCCGGGACAGGGGTCTGGCTACACCTTC.

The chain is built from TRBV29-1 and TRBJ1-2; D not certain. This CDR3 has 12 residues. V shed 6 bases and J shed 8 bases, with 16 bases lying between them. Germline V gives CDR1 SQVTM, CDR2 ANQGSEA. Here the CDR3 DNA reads TGCAGCGTAGCGGCGGAGCCGGGGGGCTACACCTTC. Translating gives CSVAAEPGGYTF.

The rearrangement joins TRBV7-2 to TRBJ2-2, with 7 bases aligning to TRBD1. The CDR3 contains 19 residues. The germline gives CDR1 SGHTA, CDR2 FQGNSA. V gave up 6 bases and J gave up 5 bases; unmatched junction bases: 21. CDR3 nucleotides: TGTGCCAGCAGTACTAAAGGGTCCAGACAGGGTGGAAATACCGGGGAGCTGTTTTTT. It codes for CASSTKGSRQGGNTGELFF.

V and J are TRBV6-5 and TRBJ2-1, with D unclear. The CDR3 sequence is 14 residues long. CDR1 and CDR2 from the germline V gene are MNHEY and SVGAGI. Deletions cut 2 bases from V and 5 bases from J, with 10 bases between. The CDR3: CASSYEAVNNEQFF. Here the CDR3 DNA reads TGTGCCAGCAGTTACGAGGCCGTCAACAATGAGCAGTTCTTC.

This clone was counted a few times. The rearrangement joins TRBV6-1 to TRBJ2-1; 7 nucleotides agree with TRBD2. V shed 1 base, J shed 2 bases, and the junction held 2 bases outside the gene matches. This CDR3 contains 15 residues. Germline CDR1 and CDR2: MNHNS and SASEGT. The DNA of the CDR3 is TGTGCCAGCAGTGAAGTCGCGGGAGCCTACAATGAGCAGTTCTTC. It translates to CASSEVAGAYNEQFF.

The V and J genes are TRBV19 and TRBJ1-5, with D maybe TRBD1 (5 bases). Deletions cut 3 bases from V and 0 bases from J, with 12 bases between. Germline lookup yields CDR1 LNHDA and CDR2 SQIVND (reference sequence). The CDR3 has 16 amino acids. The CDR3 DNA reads TGTGCCAGTAGTATGCGCAGGACATATAGCAATCAGCCCCAGCATTTT. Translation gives CASSMRRTYSNQPQHF.

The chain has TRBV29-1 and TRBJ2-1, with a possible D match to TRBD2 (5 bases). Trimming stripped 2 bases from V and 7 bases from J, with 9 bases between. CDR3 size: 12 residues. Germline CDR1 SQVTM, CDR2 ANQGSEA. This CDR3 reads CSVEPPGNEQFF. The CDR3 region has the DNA TGCAGCGTTGAACCCCCGGGGAATGAGCAGTTCTTC.

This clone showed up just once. DNA of the CDR3: TGTGCCAGCAGCTTAGGTGGGGGCCGGGACTATGGCTACACCTTC. Its translation is CASSLGGGRDYGYTF. The V and J genes are TRBV11-2 and TRBJ1-2, with a tentative D call TRBD1 (6 bases). V was cut by 1 base and J by 3 bases, with 12 bases left in between. Per the germline V gene, CDR1 is SGHAT and CDR2 is FQNNGV. The CDR3 totals 15 residues.

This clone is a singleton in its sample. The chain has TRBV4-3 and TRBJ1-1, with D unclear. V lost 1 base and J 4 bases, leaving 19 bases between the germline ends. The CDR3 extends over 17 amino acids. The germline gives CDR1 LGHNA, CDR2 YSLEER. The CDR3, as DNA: TGCGCCAGCAGCCAAGCGGCAAGTGGGCAGGTGGGCACTGAAGCTTTCTTT. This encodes CASSQAASGQVGTEAFF.

The CDR3 is CAWSGTGNSFF. CDR3 coding DNA: TGTGCCTGGAGTGGGACAGGGAACAGTTTCTTT. The chain links TRBV30 to TRBJ1-1, with 8 bases lining up with TRBD1. Germline assignment: CDR1 GTSNPN and CDR2 SVGIG (reference sequence). The CDR3 has 11 amino acids. The ends lost 1 base at V and 13 bases at J; junction bases unmatched: 5.